This TCR beta chain was documented in a study of cytotoxic CD8 clonotypes in ibrutinib-treated CLL (dated by TCRdb to the early 2020s). Looking at the study overall: The cohort had 11 relapsed/refractory and under 16 treatment-naive patients; around 17 were IGHV unmutated. Responses were partial in approximately 24 patients and complete in 2; after median around 65 months follow-up, roughly 14 stayed in remission and some twelve progressed. Samples at response were collected after a median of about 12 months of treatment, with a range of 6 to 36 months. An average of roughly 270,000 productive templates and 94,082 productive rearrangements was obtained per sample. Of the 90 or so participants in the trial, about two dozen had longitudinal samples available. Cryopreserved peripheral blood mononuclear cells were collected at three points: before therapy, at response, and at either sustained remission or disease progression. Every sample from remission and from progressive disease was obtained while the patients were still on ibrutinib.

V lost 2 bases and J lost 7 bases, and the count of bases not matched to a germline gene is 8. The CDR1 and CDR2 encoded by the germline V gene are SGHTA and FQGNSA. The CDR3 numbers 14 residues from cysteine through phenylalanine. CDR3 DNA only is kept here, 42 bases in frame from base 1. The table lists this clone with a count of one. What antigen it recognizes has not been identified. Base qualities are not recorded, but no much larger clone differs from it by a single base. The goal of deep resolution MiSeq sequencing was a depth between 1 in 1 million and 1 in 200,000 T cells, and coverage averaged 10x per clonotype. TCR beta libraries were generated with the immunoSEQ hsTCRB Kit. In the original analysis: Data were analyzed with ImmunoSEQ Data Assistant and ImmunoSEQ Analyzer, with V, D and J genes assigned per IMGT definitions. Clonality, with values ranging from 0 to 1, was calculated as one minus the normalized Shannon entropy of productive rearrangement frequencies. Public clonotype analysis was restricted to overrepresented clonotypes comprising at least 0.05% of each patient's repertoire. Repertoires from roughly 13 age-matched healthy donors in immuneACCESS were used as clonality controls. Entries here come from immuneACCESS through TCRdb and include only in-frame sequences with V and J called. Some clones fail to appear in such tables; in the studies checked, an unresolved V gene covers under half of the shortfall, and the cause of the remainder is unknown. The D gene and trimming were derived from the DNA, and the V and J assignments and clone size from that table. The sample yields 150,000 or so clones; roughly 80% were counted once. The top ten clones comprise roughly 1.9% of the sample.

What the research found in general, with its limitations: Baseline clonality was found to be higher than that of age-matched healthy donors and was strongly correlated with circulating CD8+ T-cell counts. Sampling times were not matched between patients in sustained remission and patients whose disease was progressing, and lymph node repertoires were not examined. An increase in clonality was observed at ibrutinib response, with clonality remaining stable during sustained remission and falling back toward baseline at progression. Public clonotypes were rare and either shrank or stayed stable during treatment, and the rise in clonality at ibrutinib response reflected expansion of private clonotypes.

The intended sense of this specimen's time point label: more than 10 months on ibrutinib. For TCR beta library preparation, approximately 2 micrograms of genomic DNA were isolated from cryopreserved PBMCs. Longitudinal blood samples from CLL patients on ibrutinib monotherapy were analyzed using high-throughput TCR beta sequencing. The patients took part in an open-label, single-center phase 2 trial of ibrutinib monotherapy. The sequence was collected from a human donor with chronic lymphocytic leukemia. Sequences were derived from PBMCs, sampled after 12 months of ibrutinib treatment. Rearrangement joined TRBV7-2 to TRBJ2-7, with 7 central nucleotides matching TRBD1. The nucleotides are TGTGCCAGCAGCTTAAGTCAGGGGGTGAATGAGCAGTACTTC. Its translation reads: CASSLSQGVNEQYF.